Following are 8 T cell receptor beta chains from one sample sequenced in a study of blood T cell repertoires in COVID-19. The method was immunoSEQ multiplex PCR; TCRdb's version includes in-frame clones alone and lacks a portion of them. The sample consists of more than 300,000 clones, around 90% of them appearing once. The sequencing sample was made of PBMCs or T cells enriched from blood (not recorded which). These receptors were taken from a woman younger than 45 who had recovered from COVID-19.

The V and J genes are TRBV7-9 and TRBJ2-3, with D possibly TRBD1 on 6 matching bases. V was clipped by 4 bases and J by 2 bases, with 10 bases between them. Germline V gene data show CDR1 as SEHNR and CDR2 as FQNEAQ (reference sequence). The CDR3 sequence is 14 residues long. CDR3 sequence: CASSYRDNTDTQYF. The CDR3 DNA is TGTGCCAGCAGCTACCGGGACAACACAGATACGCAGTATTTT.

Only a few counts were recorded for this clone. The rearrangement uses TRBV4-1 and TRBJ1-1, with D unclear. The CDR3 runs 15 residues. Germline loops: CDR1 MGHRA, CDR2 YSYEKL. V was shortened by 3 bases and J by 4 bases, with 15 bases between the two germline ends. This CDR3 reads CASSHPWQRGTEAFF. CDR3 in DNA: TGCGCCAGCAGCCACCCCTGGCAGAGAGGCACTGAAGCTTTCTTT.

This chain uses TRBV5-4 with TRBJ1-6; D is undetermined. Trimming shortened V by 0 bases and J by 8 bases, and 9 bases separated the two germline ends. The germline V gene encodes CDR1 SGHNT and CDR2 YYREEE (reference sequence). There are 14 residues in the CDR3. Here the CDR3 reads CASSLERKDSPLHF. CDR3 nucleotide sequence: TGTGCCAGCAGCTTGGAGCGGAAGGATTCACCCCTCCACTTT.

V and J are TRBV9 and TRBJ1-4, with 8 bases fitting TRBD1. The CDR3 loop spans 15 amino acids. With 3 bases clipped from V and 7 bases from J, the junction kept 8 bases outside the gene matches. Germline values: CDR1 SGDLS, CDR2 YYNGEE. CDR3 DNA: TGTGCCAGCAGCGCTACAGGGGGTGGTACTGAAAAACTGTTTTTT. Amino acid sequence: CASSATGGGTEKLFF. Using reference TRBV9 and TRBJ1-4 for the parts outside the CDR3, the full variable domain is DSGVTQTPKHLITATGQRVTLRCSPRSGDLSVYWYQQSLDQGLQFLIQYYNGEERAKGNILERFSAQQFPDLHSELNLSSLELGDSALYFCASSATGGGTEKLFFGSGTQLSVL.

The chain couples TRBV27 to TRBJ1-5, with D tentatively TRBD1 (5 bases). The CDR3 is made up of 15 amino acids. V lost 3 bases and J lost 1, with 10 bases in between. The V gene's germline CDR1 is MNHEY and CDR2 SMNVEV (reference sequence). CDR3 sequence reads: CASSFGGGSNQPQHF. For the CDR3, the DNA is TGTGCCAGCAGTTTTGGGGGAGGGAGCAATCAGCCCCAGCATTTT.

This chain uses TRBV7-6 with TRBJ2-1, with TRBD1 as a possible D gene (5 bases). The CDR3 totals 15 residues. V was pared by 1 base and J by 5 bases, with 12 bases between. Germline V gene sequence: CDR1 SGHVS, CDR2 FNYEAQ. CDR3 sequence: CASSLDRTRNNEQFF. In DNA form, the CDR3 reads TGTGCCAGCAGCTTAGACAGGACCCGAAACAATGAGCAGTTCTTC. Filled out from reference TRBV7-6 and TRBJ2-1, the complete variable domain reads GAGVSQSPRYKVTKRGQDVALRCDPISGHVSLYWYRQALGQGPEFLTYFNYEAQQDKSGLPNDRFSAERPEGSISTLTIQRTEQRDSAMYRCASSLDRTRNNEQFFGPGTRLTVL.

The rearrangement joins TRBV28 to TRBJ1-5; the D gene is possibly TRBD1 (6 bases). Per the germline V gene, CDR1 is MDHEN and CDR2 is SYDVKM. V gave up 0 bases and J gave up 1 base, with 7 bases separating them. This CDR3 is 15 amino acids long. This chain's CDR3 is CASSLWGASNQPQHF. For the CDR3, the DNA is TGTGCCAGCAGTTTATGGGGGGCAAGCAATCAGCCCCAGCATTTT.

The table lists this clone with a few counts. The gene calls are TRBV7-2 and TRBJ1-1; 7 nucleotides align to TRBD1. CDR3 size: 16 residues. Trimming removed 5 bases from V and 8 bases from J; junction bases left unmatched: 17. CDR1 and CDR2 from the germline V gene are SGHTA and FQGNSA. The CDR3 loop reads CASSLETGTARPEAFF. DNA for the CDR3: TGTGCCAGCAGCCTGGAAACTGGGACAGCCCGACCAGAAGCTTTCTTT.